This T cell receptor (beta chain) was sequenced in a study of blood T cell repertoires in COVID-19. Study-level information: Whether acute or convalescent, the COVID-19 samples came from the United States, Italy and Spain. T cells, B-cell-depleted T cells, or PBMCs provided the cDNA or gDNA that served as material.

Seattle patients were enrolled during active infection and followed longitudinally. TCRdb's copy holds only in-frame clones and misses some; the assay was immunoSEQ multiplex PCR. This table holds some 220,000 clones, roughly four fifths found once. Trimming removed 6 bases from V and 1 base from J; junction bases left unmatched: 11. The germline V gene has CDR1 MNHEY and CDR2 SMNVEV (reference sequence). This CDR3 is 17 amino acids long. The chain joins TRBV27 to TRBJ1-1; TRBD1 matches 10 bases. The clonotype comes from a woman in her 70s with COVID-19, enrolled during active disease. Material: peripheral blood. The CDR3 protein is CASSRLTGGERNTEAFF. CDR3 coding DNA: TGTGCCAGCAGCCGGCTGACAGGGGGCGAACGGAACACTGAAGCTTTCTTT.